These 30 T cell receptor beta chains originate from one sample sequenced in a study of blood T cell repertoires in COVID-19. Here immunoSEQ multiplex PCR was the method, and the copy in TCRdb shows in-frame clones only, minus some. The profile shows about 260,000 clones, approximately 90% of them singletons. The sequenced sample was PBMCs or T cells enriched from blood (not recorded which). The receptors originated from a man in his fifties who had been exposed to COVID-19.

This chain joins TRBV28 and TRBJ2-7, with TRBD1 as a possible D gene (6 bases). V lost 6 bases and J lost 2, with 17 bases in between. Germline V gene sequence: CDR1 MDHEN, CDR2 SYDVKM. The CDR3 has 15 amino acids. CDR3 bases: TGTGCCAGCAGCCCCACCTGGGGGCCGACCTACGAGCAGTACTTC. Encoded protein: CASSPTWGPTYEQYF.

This chain joins TRBV5-1 and TRBJ1-1; D remains ambiguous. Looked up from germline, CDR1 is SGHRS and CDR2 is YFSETQ. The CDR3 runs 15 residues. Trimming pared 1 base from V and 4 bases from J, leaving 14 bases between. In DNA, the CDR3 is TGCGCCAGCAGCTTGAATACCCTATCAGGCACTGAAGCTTTCTTT. Protein sequence: CASSLNTLSGTEAFF.

In DNA form, the CDR3 reads TGTGCCTGGGGACAGGGGAACACCGGGGAGCTGTTTTTT. Translating it yields CAWGQGNTGELFF. The rearrangement uses TRBV30 and TRBJ2-2; 8 bases align to TRBD1. Germline CDR1 and CDR2: GTSNPN and SVGIG (reference sequence). The CDR3 contains 13 residues. The trim removed 5 bases at V and 1 base at J, leaving 0 bases unmatched.

The chain employs TRBV5-1 and TRBJ1-6, with D possibly being TRBD1 (6 bases). V was clipped by 4 bases and J by 10 bases, with 21 bases between them. This CDR3 has 16 amino acids. Germline CDR1 and CDR2: SGHRS and YFSETQ. CDR3 in amino acids: CASSESPTGLGSPLHF. CDR3 DNA sequence: TGCGCCAGCAGCGAATCCCCTACAGGGCTCGGGTCACCCCTCCACTTT. Combining the CDR3 with reference TRBV5-1 and TRBJ1-6 gives the whole variable domain KAGVTQTPRYLIKTRGQQVTLSCSPISGHRSVSWYQQTPGQGLQFLFEYFSETQRNKGNFPGRFSGRQFSNSRSEMNVSTLELGDSALYLCASSESPTGLGSPLHFGNGTRLTVT.

This chain links TRBV19 with TRBJ1-1, with a tentative D call TRBD1 (6 bases). The CDR3 is 14 amino acids. Trimming cost V 5 bases and J 1 base, with 11 bases left between them. Germline V gives CDR1 LNHDA, CDR2 SQIVND (reference sequence). The chain's CDR3 is CASSRDTWNTEAFF. In nucleotides, the CDR3 is TGTGCCAGTAGTCGGGACACCTGGAACACTGAAGCTTTCTTT.

J is TRBJ1-4 and V is TRBV18; 9 positions match TRBD1. The germline V gene encodes CDR1 KGHSH and CDR2 LQKENI. This CDR3 is built from 15 residues. V lost 2 bases and J lost 12; bases outside the gene matches: 10. CDR3 DNA: TGTGCCAGCTCACCATGGGGACAGGGAACTTTCGAACTGTTTTTT. It is translated as CASSPWGQGTFELFF.

This chain connects TRBV11-2 to TRBJ2-1; 9 bases line up with TRBD2. The ends lost 2 bases at V and 3 bases at J; junction bases unmatched: 11. This CDR3 spans 18 amino acids. Germline V lookup: CDR1 SGHAT, CDR2 FQNNGV. The CDR3 bases are TGTGCCAGCAGCTTACTGCCGAGGCGGGAGGGCCACTACAATGAGCAGTTCTTC. Translated: CASSLLPRREGHYNEQFF. Together with reference TRBV11-2 and TRBJ2-1, the CDR3 gives the full variable domain: EAGVAQSPRYKIIEKRQSVAFWCNPISGHATLYWYQQILGQGPKLLIQFQNNGVVDDSQLPKDRFSAERLKGVDSTLKIQPAKLEDSAVYLCASSLLPRREGHYNEQFFGPGTRLTVL.

This chain joins TRBV7-8 and TRBJ2-7; D gene uncertain. The germline V gene encodes CDR1 SGHVS and CDR2 FQNEAQ. CDR3 length: 12 amino acids. V was cut by 3 bases and J by 0 bases, with 3 bases left in between. The CDR3 is CASSFNSYEQYV. The CDR3 coding sequence is TGTGCCAGCAGCTTCAACTCCTACGAGCAGTACGTC.

This clone was observed a single time. V and J are TRBV27 and TRBJ2-7; the match to TRBD2 covers 7 bases. The germline gives CDR1 MNHEY, CDR2 SMNVEV (reference sequence). There are 15 residues in the CDR3. V shed 6 bases and J 2 bases; nucleotides not matched to a gene: 10. The CDR3 DNA follows: TGTGCCAGCAGCTATCGACTAGCAGGACCCTACGAGCAGTACTTC. Amino acids: CASSYRLAGPYEQYF.

The rearrangement links TRBV6-5 to TRBJ1-1, with D perhaps matching TRBD1 (6 bases). CDR3 length: 13 amino acids. Germline-derived CDR1 and CDR2 are MNHEY and SVGAGI. V shed 7 bases and J shed 3 bases, with 12 bases lying between them. Here the CDR3 reads CASTRQADTEAFF. The DNA for the CDR3 is TGTGCCAGCACCCGACAGGCCGACACTGAAGCTTTCTTT.

The chain uses TRBV5-1 and TRBJ2-1; 12 bases align to TRBD2. The CDR3 covers 15 residues. The germline V gene encodes CDR1 SGHRS and CDR2 YFSETQ. V shed 5 bases and J 6 bases; nucleotides not matched to a gene: 6. The CDR3 loop is CASSLTSGGLNEQFF. The CDR3 nucleotides read TGCGCCAGCAGTTTGACTAGCGGGGGCCTCAATGAGCAGTTCTTC.

As concerns this clone: Other DNA sequences in this sample translate to the same CDR3. The V and J genes are TRBV2 and TRBJ2-5; the D is unclear. In germline, CDR1 is SNHLY, CDR2 FYNNEI. The CDR3 covers 12 residues. Trimming removed 3 bases from V and 4 bases from J, with 6 bases in between. The DNA for the CDR3 is TGTGCCAGCAGTGATCGCGGAGAGACCCAGTACTTC. Translation: CASSDRGETQYF.

This chain connects TRBV5-1 to TRBJ2-2, with 11 bases matching TRBD1. The CDR3 sequence is 17 residues long. Germline V gene data show CDR1 as SGHRS and CDR2 as YFSETQ. The junction had 7 bases not matched to a gene; V was cut back by 2 bases and J by 4 bases. The CDR3 here is CASSFRPGTGGTGELFF. CDR3 bases: TGCGCCAGCAGCTTCAGACCCGGGACAGGGGGCACCGGGGAGCTGTTTTTT.

This rearrangement joins TRBV4-1 to TRBJ1-4; TRBD1 matches at 7 bases. Germline trimming cut 0 bases from V and 7 bases from J; bases unmatched to any gene: 5. Germline assignment: CDR1 MGHRA and CDR2 YSYEKL. The CDR3 sequence is 15 residues long. The CDR3 region is CASSQEGQWGEKLFF. Written as DNA, the CDR3 is TGCGCCAGCAGCCAAGAGGGACAGTGGGGTGAAAAACTGTTTTTT.

The rearrangement uses TRBV28 and TRBJ1-1; 8 nucleotides match TRBD1. The V segment lost 5 bases and the J segment 8 bases; nucleotides outside the gene matches: 4. Germline-derived CDR1 and CDR2 are MDHEN and SYDVKM. The CDR3 has 12 residues. CDR3 DNA: TGTGCCAGCAGTCTTAGGACAGGGGAAGCTTTCTTT. This encodes CASSLRTGEAFF.

Only one count was recorded for this clone. The chain is built from TRBV24-1 and TRBJ2-5; no reliable D call. CDR1 is KGHDR, CDR2 SFDVKD, per germline. This CDR3 region has 14 residues. The V and J ends lost 4 bases and 0 bases respectively, with 8 bases between them. For the CDR3, the DNA is TGTGCCACCAGTGAGTCCTCGTACCAAGAGACCCAGTACTTC. Translation gives CATSESSYQETQYF.

V and J are TRBV10-3 and TRBJ1-1; 8 nucleotides align to TRBD1. The CDR3 is made up of 14 amino acids. Germline V gives CDR1 ENHRY, CDR2 SYGVKD. Germline trimming cut 9 bases from V and 1 base from J; bases unmatched to any gene: 7. CDR3 bases: TGTGCCATGAAGACAGGGGCAGGGAACACTGAAGCTTTCTTT. Its protein is CAMKTGAGNTEAFF.

The chain recombines TRBV14 with TRBJ1-1; possibly TRBD1 for D (5 bases). The CDR3 sequence is 16 residues long. V was cut by 4 bases and J by 4 bases, with 19 bases left in between. CDR1 and CDR2 (germline): SGHDN, FVKESK. CDR3 DNA: TGTGCCAGCAGCCCCCGCCACCGTCAGGGCGGCACTGAAGCTTTCTTT. This encodes CASSPRHRQGGTEAFF. Looking up the rest from reference TRBV14 and TRBJ1-1 gives the full variable domain: EAGVTQFPSHSVIEKGQTVTLRCDPISGHDNLYWYRRVMGKEIKFLLHFVKESKQDESGMPNNRFLAERTGGTYSTLKVQPAELEDSGVYFCASSPRHRQGGTEAFFGQGTRLTVV.

This rearrangement joins TRBV6-5 to TRBJ1-4; 8 nucleotides line up with TRBD1. The CDR3 spans 15 residues. Germline V gene sequence: CDR1 MNHEY, CDR2 SVGAGI. The V segment lost 5 bases and the J segment 5 bases; nucleotides outside the gene matches: 7. In DNA, the CDR3 is TGTGCCAGCAGTCGCACGGGACAGGCAAATGAAAAACTGTTTTTT. This sequence encodes CASSRTGQANEKLFF.

J is TRBJ1-2 and V is TRBV24-1; D unresolved. Germline CDR1 reads KGHDR; CDR2 reads SFDVKD. V was pared by 9 bases and J by 4 bases, with 11 bases between. The CDR3 totals 12 residues. CDR3 in DNA: TGTGCCACCGCCCGGGATAGCTATGGCTACACCTTC. Translation gives CATARDSYGYTF.

This chain uses TRBV19 with TRBJ1-3, with D uncertain. Trimming shortened V by 8 bases and J by 2 bases, and 13 bases separated the two germline ends. This CDR3 has 14 residues. Germline CDR1 reads LNHDA; CDR2 reads SQIVND (reference sequence). The CDR3 protein is CASREEWAGNTIYF. The CDR3 bases are TGTGCCAGTCGGGAGGAATGGGCTGGAAACACCATATATTTT.

On this clone itself: Other nucleotide sequences in the sample specify the same CDR3. This rearrangement joins TRBV5-1 to TRBJ2-3; TRBD2 matches at 10 bases. Trimming took 0 bases from V and 1 from J; bases not matched to a gene: 2. This CDR3 has 16 residues. Germline-derived CDR1 and CDR2 are SGHRS and YFSETQ. The CDR3 sequence: CASSLGGTSGTDTQYF. The CDR3 DNA follows: TGCGCCAGCAGCTTGGGTGGGACTAGCGGCACAGATACGCAGTATTTT.

The chain links TRBV29-1 to TRBJ1-2, with unresolved D. Germline V gene data show CDR1 as SQVTM and CDR2 as ANQGSEA. The CDR3 is 11 residues long. Trimming shortened V by 6 bases and J by 5 bases, and 10 bases separated the two germline ends. CDR3 DNA sequence: TGCAGCGTCGGCTTCGGGTATGGCTACACCTTC. It encodes CSVGFGYGYTF.

The J gene is TRBJ2-2, the V gene TRBV19; unclear D gene. V was trimmed by 3 bases and J by 5 bases, leaving 13 bases between them. CDR3 size: 15 residues. Germline CDR1 reads LNHDA; CDR2 reads SQIVND (reference sequence). The CDR3 spells CASSIVLSVTGELFF. The CDR3 region has the DNA TGTGCCAGTAGTATCGTTCTTTCGGTTACCGGGGAGCTGTTTTTT.

The V call is TRBV7-2, the J call TRBJ2-4; D uncertain. Trimming left V 1 base short and J 7 bases short, with 11 bases between. Germline CDR1 reads SGHTA; CDR2 reads FQGNSA. CDR3 length: 14 residues. For the CDR3, the DNA is TGTGCCAGCAGCTTAGAGCACTGGTCGAACATTCAGTACTTC. Translating gives CASSLEHWSNIQYF.

The chain couples TRBV6-4 to TRBJ2-1; 8 bases fit TRBD1. Trimming cost V 3 bases and J 2 bases; bases outside gene matches: 0. This CDR3 comprises 14 residues. In germline, CDR1 is MRHNA, CDR2 SNTAGT. CDR3 region: CASSEQGAYNEQFF. The DNA for the CDR3 is TGTGCCAGCAGTGAACAGGGGGCCTACAATGAGCAGTTCTTC.

The gene calls are TRBV5-1 and TRBJ1-2; a weak D match, TRBD1 (6 bases). The germline V and J ends were trimmed by 4 bases and 4 bases, with 20 bases remaining between them. The germline V gene has CDR1 SGHRS and CDR2 YFSETQ. This CDR3 is built from 16 residues. The chain's CDR3 is CASSLGWGGAFYGYTF. The CDR3 nucleotides are TGCGCCAGCAGCCTCGGGTGGGGGGGCGCCTTCTATGGCTACACCTTC. The full variable domain, with the rest looked up from reference TRBV5-1 and TRBJ1-2, is KAGVTQTPRYLIKTRGQQVTLSCSPISGHRSVSWYQQTPGQGLQFLFEYFSETQRNKGNFPGRFSGRQFSNSRSEMNVSTLELGDSALYLCASSLGWGGAFYGYTFGSGTRLTVV.

The CDR3 DNA is TGCGCCAGCAGCATAGGGGGCGACCGCACAGATACGCAGTATTTT. Residues: CASSIGGDRTDTQYF. The chain recombines TRBV5-1 with TRBJ2-3; TRBD1 matches at 7 bases. Looked up from germline, CDR1 is SGHRS and CDR2 is YFSETQ. This CDR3 has 15 residues. V dropped 4 bases and J dropped 1; count of bases not matched to a gene: 6.

This chain links TRBV7-3 with TRBJ2-3; D is uncertain. The CDR3 spans 13 residues. Germline CDR1 reads SGHTA; CDR2 reads FQGTGA. V lost 6 bases and J 5 bases, leaving 12 bases between the germline ends. The CDR3 region has the DNA TGTGCCAGCAGTGAATACACAGTAGATACGCAGTATTTT. This sequence encodes CASSEYTVDTQYF.

The CDR3 region has the DNA TGTGCCAGCAGCGTAGTCGTGGGAGTGGGAGAGACCCAGTACTTC. Its translation: CASSVVVGVGETQYF. V usage is TRBV9 and J usage is TRBJ2-5; a possible D gene is TRBD2 (5 bases). This CDR3 comprises 15 residues. In germline, CDR1 is SGDLS, CDR2 YYNGEE. The V and J ends lost 0 bases and 4 bases respectively, with 13 bases between them.